This T cell receptor (beta chain) is from a study of early T cells in non-severe SARS-CoV-2 infection. TCRdb reanalysed the 5' RACE reads using MiXCR and keeps one entry per CDR3 protein. Of tens of thousands of distinct CDR3 sequences listed, about 14% were seen once; the top ten hold roughly 6.5%. About this clonotype itself: At one of its ends the junction is not consistent with the germline gene, which may arise from a read error.

The CDR3 has 15 residues. Germline V gives CDR1 SSHAT, CDR2 FNYEAQ (reference sequence). The chain joins TRBV7-7 to TRBJ2-1; 10 bases match TRBD2. Sequences were obtained from whole blood. The sequence derives from an adult who was a healthcare worker with PCR-confirmed SARS-CoV-2 infection or an uninfected control (not recorded which). This CDR3 is CASSRSGGEHNEQFF. CDR3 nucleotides: TGTGCTAGCAGCCGGAGCGGGGGGGAGCACAATGAGCAGTTCTTC.